One sample yielded the 31 T cell receptor beta chains listed below, sequenced in a study of PD-1 blockade in classical Hodgkin lymphoma. Using immunoSEQ multiplex PCR, the repertoire was profiled, and TCRdb retains in-frame clones only, with some absent. The sample contains approximately 100,000 clones, 75% to 90% of which appear only once. With no exception, relapse followed autologous stem cell transplantation in all patients, and brentuximab vedotin exposure varied. The sequenced sample was peripheral blood mononuclear cells (PBMCs), obtained before the second cycle of nivolumab. The receptors stem from a human donor with classical Hodgkin lymphoma.

This clone was seen only a few times. This chain connects TRBV6-4 to TRBJ1-1; tentative D call: TRBD1 (5 bases). V was cut by 2 bases and J by 1 base, with 8 bases left in between. This CDR3 has 14 amino acids. Germline values: CDR1 MRHNA, CDR2 SNTAGT. The chain's CDR3 is CASSDGTENTEAFF. The CDR3 bases are TGTGCCAGCAGTGACGGGACGGAGAACACTGAAGCTTTCTTT.

V gene TRBV2 combines with J gene TRBJ1-5; D is uncertain. The ends were cut back, 4 bases at V and 7 bases at J, with 14 bases in the middle. Germline V gene lookup returns CDR1 SNHLY and CDR2 FYNNEI. This CDR3 has 14 residues. CDR3 residues: CASSGQGSYQPQHF. The CDR3 DNA reads TGTGCCAGCAGTGGACAAGGGTCGTACCAGCCCCAGCATTTT.

V gene TRBV2 combines with J gene TRBJ2-4, with 10 positions matching TRBD2. Trimming took 4 bases from V and 4 from J; bases not matched to a gene: 10. The germline V gene encodes CDR1 SNHLY and CDR2 FYNNEI. The CDR3 is 17 amino acids. This CDR3 reads CASSARTSGYLKNIQYF. CDR3 DNA sequence: TGTGCCAGCAGTGCCCGGACTAGCGGATACCTTAAAAACATTCAGTACTTC.

The V call is TRBV28, the J call TRBJ1-5; no clear D gene. CDR3 length equals 15 residues. Germline CDR1 MDHEN, CDR2 SYDVKM. The V and J ends lost 2 bases and 2 bases respectively, with 10 bases between them. For the CDR3, the DNA is TGTGCCAGCAGTTTACTGGGCTTGGGCAATCAGCCCCAGCATTTT. Encoded protein: CASSLLGLGNQPQHF.

CDR3 sequence: CAWSLGAQAFF. As DNA, the CDR3 is TGTGCCTGGAGTTTGGGGGCGCAGGCTTTCTTT. The V call is TRBV30, the J call TRBJ1-1; a possible D gene is TRBD1 (6 bases). V shed 2 bases and J shed 11 bases, with 12 bases lying between them. The germline CDR1 and CDR2 sequences are GTSNPN and SVGIG (reference sequence). This CDR3 has 11 amino acids. Using reference TRBV30 and TRBJ1-1 for the parts outside the CDR3, the full variable domain is SQTIHQWPATLVQPVGSPLSLECTVEGTSNPNLYWYRQAAGRGLQLLFYSVGIGQISSEVPQNLSASRPQDRQFILSSKKLLLSDSGFYLCAWSLGAQAFFGQGTRLTVV.

The chain is built from TRBV18 and TRBJ1-1; weak D call: TRBD1 (5 bases). The ends were cut back, 3 bases at V and 3 bases at J, with 17 bases in the middle. The germline gives CDR1 KGHSH, CDR2 LQKENI. The CDR3 is 16 residues long. CDR3 coding DNA: TGTGCCAGCTCACCCAGGGTGAGAGTAGTGGACACTGAAGCTTTCTTT. This sequence encodes CASSPRVRVVDTEAFF.

The chain has TRBV7-2 and TRBJ1-1; tentatively, D is TRBD1 (5 bases). The CDR3 is 15 amino acids. Trimming pared 3 bases from V and 7 bases from J, leaving 18 bases between. CDR1 is SGHTA, CDR2 FQGNSA, per germline. CDR3 loop: CASSLDLGAALEAFF. CDR3 bases: TGTGCCAGCAGCTTGGATCTCGGGGCCGCCCTTGAAGCTTTCTTT.

V usage is TRBV6-5 and J usage is TRBJ2-5; D is unresolved. Germline V gene data show CDR1 as MNHEY and CDR2 as SVGAGI. There are 16 residues in the CDR3. V gave up 0 bases and J gave up 1 base, with 12 bases separating them. CDR3: CASSYSKLGFQETQYF. The CDR3 region has the DNA TGTGCCAGCAGTTACTCGAAGCTAGGGTTCCAAGAGACCCAGTACTTC.

There are a few counts of this clone. The chain carries TRBV7-9 and TRBJ1-2; D perhaps matches TRBD1 (6 bases). Trimming removed 1 base at V and 11 bases at J, with 11 bases between. The length of the CDR3 is 12 residues. In germline, CDR1 is SEHNR, CDR2 FQNEAQ (reference sequence). The CDR3 bases are TGTGCCAGCAGCTTAGGGGAGCAGGGGTACACCTTC. Encoded protein: CASSLGEQGYTF.

This clone showed up just once. CDR3 amino acids: CAISVGDRRQETQYF. CDR3 nucleotides: TGTGCCATCAGTGTAGGAGACAGGCGACAAGAGACCCAGTACTTC. V is TRBV10-3 and J is TRBJ2-5; TRBD1 is a possible D gene (6 bases). The CDR3 has 15 amino acids. From germline, CDR1 is ENHRY and CDR2 SYGVKD. V lost 4 bases and J 2 bases, leaving 14 bases between the germline ends.

The rearrangement joins TRBV10-1 to TRBJ2-3; D is undetermined. Trimming stripped 4 bases from V and 4 bases from J, with 12 bases between. The CDR3 is 14 amino acids. Germline assignment: CDR1 WNHNN and CDR2 SYGVQD (reference sequence). CDR3 coding DNA: TGCGCCAGCAGTGCAAGAAGGAAGGCAGATACGCAGTATTTT. It encodes CASSARRKADTQYF.

The chain carries TRBV5-1 and TRBJ1-4; D perhaps matches TRBD1 (6 bases). The ends were cut back, 4 bases at V and 3 bases at J, with 19 bases in the middle. Germline V gives CDR1 SGHRS, CDR2 YFSETQ. The CDR3 has 17 residues. This chain's CDR3 is CASSPSPDRISNEKLFF. The CDR3 DNA reads TGCGCCAGCAGCCCTTCCCCCGACAGGATTTCTAATGAAAAACTGTTTTTT. Full variable domain (rest looked up from reference TRBV5-1 and TRBJ1-4): KAGVTQTPRYLIKTRGQQVTLSCSPISGHRSVSWYQQTPGQGLQFLFEYFSETQRNKGNFPGRFSGRQFSNSRSEMNVSTLELGDSALYLCASSPSPDRISNEKLFFGSGTQLSVL.

The V and J genes are TRBV29-1 and TRBJ1-2; D is ambiguous. The CDR3 loop spans 12 amino acids. The germline V gene has CDR1 SQVTM and CDR2 ANQGSEA. V lost 1 base to trimming and J lost 9 bases, with 12 bases between them. This CDR3 reads CSVEGSGPSYTF. The DNA of the CDR3 is TGCAGCGTTGAAGGATCGGGTCCCAGCTACACCTTC.

The chain couples TRBV2 to TRBJ1-1, with TRBD1 as a possible D gene (6 bases). Between the trimmed V and J ends, which lost 5 bases and 3 bases, there was a span of 13 bases. The CDR3 is 14 residues long. Germline loops: CDR1 SNHLY, CDR2 FYNNEI. In DNA, the CDR3 is TGTGCCAGCAGTATTAGAGGGGGGGACACTGAAGCTTTCTTT. Its translation: CASSIRGGDTEAFF.

This rearrangement joins TRBV4-2 to TRBJ2-1; D remains ambiguous. V was trimmed by 4 bases and J by 5 bases, leaving 9 bases between them. The CDR3 runs to 13 residues. The germline CDR1 and CDR2 sequences are LGHNA and YNFKEQ. Here the CDR3 reads CASSPTRHNEQFF. The CDR3 nucleotides read TGTGCCAGCAGCCCCACACGTCACAATGAGCAGTTCTTC.

The chain has TRBV7-9 and TRBJ1-1; 7 bases fit TRBD1. V dropped 3 bases and J dropped 0; count of bases not matched to a gene: 16. The CDR3 totals 19 residues. Germline CDR1 is SEHNR and CDR2 is FQNEAQ (reference sequence). The CDR3 sequence is CASSFPMGQLKTMNTEAFF. DNA for the CDR3: TGTGCCAGCAGCTTTCCAATGGGACAGCTTAAAACTATGAACACTGAAGCTTTCTTT.

Turning to this clone: A read error may produce the germline difference seen at one junction end. The V call is TRBV6-5, the J call TRBJ1-5, with a possible D match to TRBD1 (6 bases). The germline V gene encodes CDR1 MNHEY and CDR2 SVGAGI. CDR3 size: 13 residues. The CDR3 loop is CASTYREYQPQHF. The CDR3 coding sequence is TGTGCCAGCACTTACAGGGAATATCAGCCCCAGCATTTT.

This clone came up once. The chain is built from TRBV4-2 and TRBJ2-5; D is uncertain. The germline V and J ends were trimmed by 0 bases and 0 bases, with 5 bases remaining between them. Germline values: CDR1 LGHNA, CDR2 YNFKEQ. CDR3 size: 14 residues. In DNA, the CDR3 is TGTGCCAGCAGCCAAGAGAGGCACCAAGAGACCCAGTACTTC. This gives the protein CASSQERHQETQYF.

This chain uses TRBV30 with TRBJ2-2; 7 positions match TRBD1. This CDR3 is 17 amino acids long. The germline V gene has CDR1 GTSNPN and CDR2 SVGIG (reference sequence). Trimming at V came to 1 base and at J to 7 bases, leaving 15 bases not matched to a gene. CDR3 nucleotides: TGTGCCTGGAGTGAATTCCCAAGACAGGGTGGGTTCGGGGAGCTGTTTTTT. It encodes CAWSEFPRQGGFGELFF.

This chain joins TRBV19 and TRBJ2-5, with D perhaps given as TRBD1 or TRBD2 (5 bases each). V was trimmed by 7 bases and J by 5 bases, leaving 14 bases between them. Germline-derived CDR1 and CDR2 are LNHDA and SQIVND (reference sequence). This CDR3 has 13 amino acids. The CDR3 reads CASISQGEETQYF. CDR3 bases: TGTGCCAGTATAAGCCAGGGAGAGGAGACCCAGTACTTC.

The chain is built from TRBV18 and TRBJ2-3, with 10 bases lining up with TRBD2. Germline CDR1 is KGHSH and CDR2 is LQKENI. The V and J ends lost 6 bases and 5 bases, in that order; junction bases with no gene match: 8. CDR3 size: 15 residues. The DNA for the CDR3 is TGTGCCAGCTCTCAAGCCTCTAGCGGGGGAGATACGCAGTATTTT. Its protein is CASSQASSGGDTQYF.

The chain carries TRBV4-3 and TRBJ1-4; 7 bases are a match to TRBD1. This CDR3 region has 15 residues. Unmatched junction bases numbered 2, after V lost 4 bases and J lost 0 bases. Germline values: CDR1 LGHNA, CDR2 YSLEER. As DNA, the CDR3 is TGCGCCAGCAGCCTCGGGACAGCAACTAATGAAAAACTGTTTTTT. As protein: CASSLGTATNEKLFF.

The gene calls are TRBV18 and TRBJ2-7; unclear D gene. CDR1 and CDR2 (germline): KGHSH, LQKENI. CDR3 size: 12 residues. Between the trimmed V and J ends, which lost 1 base and 2 bases, there was a span of 3 bases. This CDR3 reads CASSPRPYEQYF. The CDR3 DNA follows: TGTGCCAGCTCACCACGACCCTACGAGCAGTACTTC.

The V gene is TRBV30, the J gene TRBJ1-2; D is possibly TRBD1 (6 bases). Germline CDR1 reads GTSNPN; CDR2 reads SVGIG (reference sequence). Deletions cut 5 bases from V and 6 bases from J, with 19 bases between. The CDR3 runs 14 residues. Here the CDR3 reads CAWDTQQGFDGYTF. The CDR3 DNA reads TGTGCCTGGGACACCCAACAGGGATTCGATGGCTACACCTTC. Full variable domain (outside the CDR3, taken from reference TRBV30 and TRBJ1-2): SQTIHQWPATLVQPVGSPLSLECTVEGTSNPNLYWYRQAAGRGLQLLFYSVGIGQISSEVPQNLSASRPQDRQFILSSKKLLLSDSGFYLCAWDTQQGFDGYTFGSGTRLTVV.

The chain uses TRBV6-6 and TRBJ2-1, with 8 bases matching TRBD1. Trimming took 7 bases from V and 12 from J; bases not matched to a gene: 2. Germline lookup yields CDR1 MNHNY and CDR2 SVGAGI (reference sequence). There are 10 residues in the CDR3. CDR3 nucleotide sequence: TGTGCCAGCATGGGGACAGGGCAGTTCTTC. Amino acids: CASMGTGQFF.

This clone was observed a single time. This rearrangement joins TRBV5-4 to TRBJ2-7; 11 nucleotides align to TRBD2. Losses at the gene ends were 2 bases for V and 7 bases for J; bases not matched to a gene: 8. This CDR3 has 15 residues. Germline assignment: CDR1 SGHNT and CDR2 YYREEE (reference sequence). Here the CDR3 reads CASSLSGLAVREQYF. The CDR3 nucleotides are TGTGCCAGCAGCTTATCGGGACTAGCGGTTCGGGAGCAGTACTTC.

This clone came up many times. The rearrangement joins TRBV7-3 to TRBJ2-3; TRBD2 agrees at 7 bases. Germline CDR1 and CDR2: SGHTA and FQGTGA. V gave up 5 bases and J gave up 3 bases; unmatched junction bases: 5. The CDR3 length is 14 residues. CDR3: CASSRLAGTDTQYF. CDR3 nucleotides: TGTGCCAGCAGCCGACTAGCAGGGACAGATACGCAGTATTTT.

The chain recombines TRBV28 with TRBJ1-1; D ambiguous. The CDR3 has 16 residues. Trimming took 3 bases from V and 0 from J, leaving 14 bases between them. Germline CDR1 is MDHEN and CDR2 is SYDVKM. CDR3 protein: CASSLVQVLVNTEAFF. Written as DNA, the CDR3 is TGTGCCAGCAGTTTGGTGCAGGTCCTAGTGAACACTGAAGCTTTCTTT.

The gene calls are TRBV7-9 and TRBJ2-1; D uncertain. The CDR3 totals 11 residues. Trimming removed 5 bases from V and 10 bases from J, with 9 bases in between. The germline gives CDR1 SEHNR, CDR2 FQNEAQ (reference sequence). CDR3 sequence: CASSLTGEQFF. In nucleotides, the CDR3 is TGTGCCAGCAGCCTTACTGGGGAGCAGTTCTTC.

The chain combines TRBV4-3 with TRBJ2-5, with no clear D. Germline V gene data show CDR1 as LGHNA and CDR2 as YSLEER. V was pared by 5 bases and J by 2 bases, with 12 bases between. CDR3 length: 14 amino acids. The CDR3 region is CASSFGVGQETQYF. Here the CDR3 DNA reads TGCGCCAGCAGCTTCGGTGTGGGGCAAGAGACCCAGTACTTC.

The chain joins TRBV11-2 to TRBJ1-5; D ambiguous. The CDR3 runs to 12 residues. Trimming took off 7 bases at V and 9 bases at J, with 13 bases between the two ends. Per the germline V gene, CDR1 is SGHAT and CDR2 is FQNNGV. As DNA, the CDR3 is TGTGCCAGCACCGTGCTGGAGGGGCCCCAGCATTTT. Residues: CASTVLEGPQHF. Combining the CDR3 with reference TRBV11-2 and TRBJ1-5 gives the whole variable domain EAGVAQSPRYKIIEKRQSVAFWCNPISGHATLYWYQQILGQGPKLLIQFQNNGVVDDSQLPKDRFSAERLKGVDSTLKIQPAKLEDSAVYLCASTVLEGPQHFGDGTRLSIL.